Each of the 9 T cell receptor beta chains below was sequenced from the same sample in a study of blood T cell repertoires in COVID-19. Assay used: immunoSEQ multiplex PCR; TCRdb lists only in-frame clones, some missing. The sample carries approximately 210,000 clones, 85% recorded once. Sequenced: peripheral blood. Receptor source: a man in his 60s with COVID-19, enrolled during active disease.

The chain is built from TRBV19 and TRBJ1-2, with TRBD1 matching over 10 bases. With V trimmed by 5 bases and J by 4 bases, 7 bases remained unmatched. CDR3 size: 15 residues. The germline CDR1 and CDR2 sequences are LNHDA and SQIVND (reference sequence). The CDR3 region is CASSPGQGVLYGYTF. In DNA, the CDR3 is TGTGCCAGTAGTCCCGGACAGGGGGTCCTCTATGGCTACACCTTC.

The chain couples TRBV28 to TRBJ2-1; 13 bases line up with TRBD2. The trim removed 10 bases at V and 5 bases at J, leaving 23 bases unmatched. The CDR3 contains 20 residues. CDR1 and CDR2 from the germline V gene are MDHEN and SYDVKM. The CDR3, as DNA: TGTGCCACCTCCAGGCGGGGGACTAGCGGGATGCGTAAGGGAGACAATGAGCAGTTCTTC. This translates into CATSRRGTSGMRKGDNEQFF.

J is TRBJ2-7 and V is TRBV24-1; TRBD2 aligns across 10 bases. The germline gives CDR1 KGHDR, CDR2 SFDVKD. With 9 bases clipped from V and 0 bases from J, the junction kept 4 bases outside the gene matches. The CDR3 is made up of 14 amino acids. This CDR3 is CATPRTSGSYEQYF. The CDR3 DNA is TGTGCCACCCCCCGGACTAGCGGCTCCTACGAGCAGTACTTC.

The chain uses TRBV29-1 and TRBJ1-6, with D unclear. CDR1 SQVTM and CDR2 ANQGSEA come from the germline V gene. V dropped 7 bases and J dropped 9 bases, with 16 bases sitting between them. This CDR3 has 13 residues. The CDR3 region has the DNA TGCAGCGCTGCGGATGATCCTGGTTCACCCCTCCACTTT. Amino acid sequence: CSAADDPGSPLHF.

This chain links TRBV28 with TRBJ1-5; no definite D call. Germline V gives CDR1 MDHEN, CDR2 SYDVKM. This CDR3 has 11 amino acids. V was clipped by 5 bases and J by 6 bases, with 5 bases between them. CDR3 nucleotides: TGTGCCAGCAGTCTCCGTCAGCCCCAGCATTTT. Protein: CASSLRQPQHF.

The chain uses TRBV7-9 and TRBJ2-5; no definite D call. Germline V gives CDR1 SEHNR, CDR2 FQNEAQ (reference sequence). Trimming shortened V by 4 bases and J by 1 base, and 22 bases separated the two germline ends. CDR3 size: 18 residues. CDR3 bases: TGTGCCAGCAGCTCGGCCCCCTGGGTAGCCACCCCCCAAGAGACCCAGTACTTC. Residues: CASSSAPWVATPQETQYF.

V gene TRBV7-3 combines with J gene TRBJ2-1; 9 bases agree with TRBD1. After removal of 5 bases from V and 9 bases from J, the junction contained 8 bases not matched to a gene. Germline-derived CDR1 and CDR2 are SGHTA and FQGTGA. The length of the CDR3 is 14 residues. Here the CDR3 reads CASSTGTGTAEQFF. The CDR3, as DNA: TGTGCCAGCAGCACCGGGACAGGGACCGCTGAGCAGTTCTTC.

The chain uses TRBV15 and TRBJ2-2; TRBD1 matches at 8 bases. Germline assignment: CDR1 LNHNV and CDR2 YYDKDF (reference sequence). This CDR3 is 17 amino acids long. V lost 2 bases to trimming and J lost 6 bases; unmatched junction nucleotides: 11. CDR3 sequence reads: CATSRQPTGTGPGELFF. CDR3 in DNA: TGTGCCACCAGCAGACAGCCTACCGGGACAGGTCCCGGGGAGCTGTTTTTT. Combining the CDR3 with reference TRBV15 and TRBJ2-2 gives the whole variable domain DAMVIQNPRYQVTQFGKPVTLSCSQTLNHNVMYWYQQKSSQAPKLLFHYYDKDFNNEADTPDNFQSRRPNTSFCFLDIRSPGLGDTAMYLCATSRQPTGTGPGELFFGEGSRLTVL.

The rearrangement uses TRBV10-2 and TRBJ1-1; D not resolved. Germline V gives CDR1 WSHSY, CDR2 SAAADI. V was trimmed by 6 bases and J by 2 bases, leaving 10 bases between them. The CDR3 runs to 13 residues. DNA for the CDR3: TGCGCCAGCAGGCCGGGAGCAAACACTGAAGCTTTCTTT. This translates into CASRPGANTEAFF.